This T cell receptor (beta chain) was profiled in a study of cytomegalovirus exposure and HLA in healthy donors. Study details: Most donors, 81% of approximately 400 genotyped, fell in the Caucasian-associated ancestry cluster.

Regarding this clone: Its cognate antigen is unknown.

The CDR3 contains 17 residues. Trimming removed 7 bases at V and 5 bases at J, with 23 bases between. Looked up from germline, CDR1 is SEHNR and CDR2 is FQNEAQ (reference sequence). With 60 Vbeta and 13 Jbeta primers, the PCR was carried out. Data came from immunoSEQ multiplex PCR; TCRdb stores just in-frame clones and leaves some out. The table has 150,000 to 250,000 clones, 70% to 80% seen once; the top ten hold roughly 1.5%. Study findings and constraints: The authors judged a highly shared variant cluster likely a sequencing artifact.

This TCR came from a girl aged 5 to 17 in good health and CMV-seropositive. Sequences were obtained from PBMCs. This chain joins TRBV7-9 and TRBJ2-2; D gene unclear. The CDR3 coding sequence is TGTGCCAGCATCTATCCTCAGACACGCCGATGGACCGGGGAGCTGTTTTTT. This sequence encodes CASIYPQTRRWTGELFF.